The rows below give T cell receptor beta chains drawn from one sample of a study of T cell responses to AZD1222 COVID-19 vaccine. Produced via immunoSEQ multiplex PCR; TCRdb's table is partial and in-frame only. This repertoire shows approximately 200,000 clones, 85% to 95% found once; its top ten account for roughly 9.2%. The specimen comprised peripheral blood, sampled on day 0 of AZD1222 vaccination. Source of these receptors: an adult in good health. CDR3s include the opening cysteine and the closing phenylalanine or tryptophan. The order of the fields is J gene, clone size, D gene, V gene, CDR3 protein, CDR3 DNA. The D gene is left open where the match is weak. The size of a clone is reported for some rows only, either as once, few or many, or as a class for expanded clones.

>TRBJ2-2|.|.|TRBV10-2
CASSEGGLNTGELFF
TGCGCCAGCAGTGAAGGCGGATTAAACACCGGGGAGCTGTTTTTT
>TRBJ2-5|.|.|TRBV6-5
CASSLGQLVETQYF
TGTGCCAGCAGCTTAGGACAGTTGGTGGAGACCCAGTACTTC
>TRBJ2-3|.|.|TRBV2
CASVRDPSWGDTQYF
TGTGCCAGCGTACGGGACCCGAGCTGGGGAGATACGCAGTATTTT
>TRBJ2-1|.|TRBD2|TRBV5-4
CASSPGLAGAGRSYNEQFF
TGTGCCAGCAGCCCAGGACTAGCGGGAGCGGGGCGCTCCTACAATGAGCAGTTCTTC
>TRBJ2-1|once|TRBD2|TRBV7-8
CASSRQAGGSSYNEQFF
TGTGCCAGCAGCCGACAAGCGGGAGGGAGCTCCTACAATGAGCAGTTCTTC
>TRBJ1-1|.|.|TRBV5-4
CASSPGGGGNTEAFF
TGTGCCAGCAGCCCCGGAGGGGGTGGGAACACTGAAGCTTTCTTT
>TRBJ1-3|.|TRBD1|TRBV27
CASGRQGGGNTIYF
TGTGCCAGCGGAAGACAGGGTGGTGGAAACACCATATATTTT
>TRBJ1-2|.|.|TRBV24-1
CATSDSAGISNYGYTF
TGTGCCACCAGTGATTCGGCAGGGATCAGTAACTATGGCTACACCTTC
>TRBJ2-1|.|.|TRBV9
CASSPGGGVTYNEQFF
TGTGCCAGCAGCCCGGGTGGAGGGGTTACCTACAATGAGCAGTTCTTC
>TRBJ1-1|.|.|TRBV30
CVFSRGSGTEAFF
TGTGTCTTCTCCAGGGGTAGCGGAACTGAAGCTTTCTTT
>TRBJ2-7|.|.|TRBV5-6
CASSKGDEQYF
TGTGCCAGCAGTAAGGGGGACGAGCAGTACTTC
>TRBJ1-6|.|.|TRBV28
CASSFSFPPLHF
TGTGCCAGCAGTTTTAGTTTTCCACCCCTCCACTTT
>TRBJ2-5|.|.|TRBV7-8
CASSRVTGETQYF
TGTGCCAGCAGCCGTGTTACGGGGGAGACCCAGTACTTC
>TRBJ2-2|.|.|TRBV24-1
CATRPQGTGELFF
TGTGCCACCAGGCCCCAGGGGACCGGGGAGCTGTTTTTT
>TRBJ2-1|.|.|TRBV29-1
CSVDVAGDSYNEQFF
TGCAGCGTTGACGTCGCCGGGGACTCCTACAATGAGCAGTTCTTC
>TRBJ2-7|.|.|TRBV7-9
CASSLYGTYEQYF
TGTGCCAGCAGCTTATACGGCACCTACGAGCAGTACTTC
>TRBJ1-1|.|TRBD1|TRBV9
CASSVVPGQGITEAFF
TGTGCCAGCAGCGTAGTTCCGGGACAGGGGATCACTGAAGCTTTCTTT
>TRBJ2-1|.|TRBD2|TRBV27
CASSQQTSGRAEGNEQFF
TGTGCCAGCAGTCAACAGACTAGCGGGAGGGCCGAGGGGAATGAGCAGTTCTTC
>TRBJ1-5|once|TRBD1|TRBV24-1
CATERSGGQILISNQPQHF
TGTGCCACCGAACGGTCTGGGGGACAGATCCTTATTAGCAATCAGCCCCAGCATTTT
>TRBJ1-1|.|.|TRBV2
CASSERTAAFF
TGTGCCAGCAGCGAAAGGACTGCAGCTTTCTTT
>TRBJ1-6|once|TRBD1|TRBV5-1
CASSSGTGPSSYNSPLHF
TGCGCCAGCAGCTCCGGGACAGGGCCCAGCTCCTATAATTCACCCCTCCACTTT
>TRBJ1-1|.|.|TRBV10-3
CAISPDPAGTEAFF
TGTGCCATCAGTCCGGACCCGGCGGGCACTGAAGCTTTCTTT